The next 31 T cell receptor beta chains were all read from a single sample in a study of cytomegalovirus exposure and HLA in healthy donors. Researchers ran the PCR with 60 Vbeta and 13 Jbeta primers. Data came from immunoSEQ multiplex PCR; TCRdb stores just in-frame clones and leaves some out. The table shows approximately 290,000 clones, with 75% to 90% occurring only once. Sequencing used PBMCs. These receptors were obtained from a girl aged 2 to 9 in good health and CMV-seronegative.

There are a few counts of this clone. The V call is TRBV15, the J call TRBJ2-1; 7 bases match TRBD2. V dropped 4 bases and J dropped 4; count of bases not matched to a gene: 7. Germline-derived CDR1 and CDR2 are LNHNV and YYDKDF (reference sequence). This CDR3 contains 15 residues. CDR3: CATSNEAGWYNEQFF. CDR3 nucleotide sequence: TGTGCCACCAGCAACGAAGCGGGGTGGTACAATGAGCAGTTCTTC.

The CDR3 loop is CASSEGLAIVGYNEQFF. The CDR3 region has the DNA TGTGCCAGCAGTGAAGGGCTAGCCATTGTGGGATACAATGAGCAGTTCTTC. The chain couples TRBV2 to TRBJ2-1; possible D gene TRBD2, 5 bases. The germline gives CDR1 SNHLY, CDR2 FYNNEI. Trimming stripped 1 base from V and 4 bases from J, with 17 bases between. The CDR3 spans 17 residues.

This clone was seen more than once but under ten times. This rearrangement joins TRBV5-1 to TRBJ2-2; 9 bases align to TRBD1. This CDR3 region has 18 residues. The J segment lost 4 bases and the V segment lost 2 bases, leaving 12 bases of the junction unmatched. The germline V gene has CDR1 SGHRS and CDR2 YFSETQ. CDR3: CASSFRGSGQGGTGELFF. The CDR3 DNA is TGCGCCAGCAGCTTCCGAGGGTCGGGACAGGGTGGCACCGGGGAGCTGTTTTTT.

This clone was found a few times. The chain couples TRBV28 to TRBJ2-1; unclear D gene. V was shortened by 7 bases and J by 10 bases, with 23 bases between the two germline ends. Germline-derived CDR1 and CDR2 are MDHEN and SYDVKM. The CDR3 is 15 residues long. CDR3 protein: CASIPRPVTLGEQFF. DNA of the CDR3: TGTGCCAGCATCCCACGACCGGTGACCCTCGGGGAGCAGTTCTTC. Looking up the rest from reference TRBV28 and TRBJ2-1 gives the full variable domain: DVKVTQSSRYLVKRTGEKVFLECVQDMDHENMFWYRQDPGLGLRLIYFSYDVKMKEKGDIPEGYSVSREKKERFSLILESASTNQTSMYLCASIPRPVTLGEQFFGPGTRLTVL.

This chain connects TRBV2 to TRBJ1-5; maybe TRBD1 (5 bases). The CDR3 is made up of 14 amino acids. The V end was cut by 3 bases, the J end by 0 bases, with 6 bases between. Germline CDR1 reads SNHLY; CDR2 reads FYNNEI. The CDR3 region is CASSDRVSNQPQHF. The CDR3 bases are TGTGCCAGCAGTGACAGGGTTAGCAATCAGCCCCAGCATTTT.

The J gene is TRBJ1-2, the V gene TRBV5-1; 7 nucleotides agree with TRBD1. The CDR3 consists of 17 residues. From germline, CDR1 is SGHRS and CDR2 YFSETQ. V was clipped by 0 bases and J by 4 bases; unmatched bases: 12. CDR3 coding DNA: TGCGCCAGCAGCTTGGGGCGTCAAGGGGGCCAGAGCTATGGCTACACCTTC. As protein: CASSLGRQGGQSYGYTF.

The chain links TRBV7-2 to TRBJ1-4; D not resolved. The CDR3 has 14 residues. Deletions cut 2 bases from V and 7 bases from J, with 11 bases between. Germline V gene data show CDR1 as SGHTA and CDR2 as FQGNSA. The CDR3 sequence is CASSLWEGSEKLFF. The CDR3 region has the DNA TGTGCCAGCAGCTTATGGGAGGGTAGTGAAAAACTGTTTTTT.

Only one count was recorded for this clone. The CDR3 protein is CASSLDGTGELFF. In nucleotides, the CDR3 is TGCGCCAGCAGCTTGGACGGGACCGGGGAGCTGTTTTTT. This rearrangement joins TRBV5-1 to TRBJ2-2; D call uncertain. The CDR3 covers 13 residues. The V end lost 0 bases, the J end lost 5 bases, and 5 bases lay between the germline ends. Per the germline V gene, CDR1 is SGHRS and CDR2 is YFSETQ.

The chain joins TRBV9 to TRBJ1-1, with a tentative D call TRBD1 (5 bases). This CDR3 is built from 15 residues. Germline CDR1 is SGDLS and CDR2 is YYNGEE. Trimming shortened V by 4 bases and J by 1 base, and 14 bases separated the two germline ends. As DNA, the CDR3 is TGTGCCAGCAGCCCCAAAGACAGCCGGAACACTGAAGCTTTCTTT. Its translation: CASSPKDSRNTEAFF. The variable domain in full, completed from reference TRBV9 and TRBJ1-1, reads DSGVTQTPKHLITATGQRVTLRCSPRSGDLSVYWYQQSLDQGLQFLIQYYNGEERAKGNILERFSAQQFPDLHSELNLSSLELGDSALYFCASSPKDSRNTEAFFGQGTRLTVV.

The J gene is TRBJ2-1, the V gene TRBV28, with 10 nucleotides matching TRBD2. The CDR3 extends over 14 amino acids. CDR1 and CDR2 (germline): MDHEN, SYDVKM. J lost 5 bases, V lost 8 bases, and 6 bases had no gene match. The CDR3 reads CASLLAGGNNEQFF. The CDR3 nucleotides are TGTGCCAGCCTTTTAGCGGGAGGAAACAATGAGCAGTTCTTC.

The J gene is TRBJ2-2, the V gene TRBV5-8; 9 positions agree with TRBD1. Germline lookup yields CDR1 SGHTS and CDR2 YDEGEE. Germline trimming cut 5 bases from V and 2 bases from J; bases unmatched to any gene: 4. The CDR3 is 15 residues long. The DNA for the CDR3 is TGTGCCAGCAGACGGGACAGGGCTAACACCGGGGAGCTGTTTTTT. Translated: CASRRDRANTGELFF. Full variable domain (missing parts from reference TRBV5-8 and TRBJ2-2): EAGVTQSPTHLIKTRGQQATLRCSPISGHTSVYWYQQALGLGLQFLLWYDEGEERNRGNFPPRFSGRQFPNYSSELNVNALELEDSALYLCASRRDRANTGELFFGEGSRLTVL.

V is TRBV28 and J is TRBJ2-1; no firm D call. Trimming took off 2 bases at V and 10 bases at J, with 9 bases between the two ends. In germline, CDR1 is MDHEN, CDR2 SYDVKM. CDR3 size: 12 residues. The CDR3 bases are TGTGCCAGCAGTTTAATTAAGCGCGAGCAGTTCTTC. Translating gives CASSLIKREQFF.

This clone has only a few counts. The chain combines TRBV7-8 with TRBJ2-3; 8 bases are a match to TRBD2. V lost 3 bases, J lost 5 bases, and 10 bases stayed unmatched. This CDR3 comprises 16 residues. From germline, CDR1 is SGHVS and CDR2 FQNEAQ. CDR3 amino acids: CASSLFRAGVGDTQYF. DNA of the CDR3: TGTGCCAGCAGCTTGTTCAGAGCGGGAGTTGGAGATACGCAGTATTTT.

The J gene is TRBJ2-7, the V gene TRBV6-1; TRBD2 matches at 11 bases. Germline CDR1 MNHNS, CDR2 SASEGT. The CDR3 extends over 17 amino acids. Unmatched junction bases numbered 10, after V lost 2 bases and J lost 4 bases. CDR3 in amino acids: CASSERWLASGRYEQYF. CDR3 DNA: TGTGCCAGCAGTGAAAGGTGGCTGGCTAGCGGGAGGTACGAGCAGTACTTC.

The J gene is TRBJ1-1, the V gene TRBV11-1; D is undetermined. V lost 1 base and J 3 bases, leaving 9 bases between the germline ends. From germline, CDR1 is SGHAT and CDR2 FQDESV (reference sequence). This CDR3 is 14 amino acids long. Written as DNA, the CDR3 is TGTGCCAGCAGCTTAGTAGGCGGATACACTGAAGCTTTCTTT. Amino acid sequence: CASSLVGGYTEAFF. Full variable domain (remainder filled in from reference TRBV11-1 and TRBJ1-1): EAEVAQSPRYKITEKSQAVAFWCDPISGHATLYWYRQILGQGPELLVQFQDESVVDDSQLPKDRFSAERLKGVDSTLKIQPAELGDSAMYLCASSLVGGYTEAFFGQGTRLTVV.

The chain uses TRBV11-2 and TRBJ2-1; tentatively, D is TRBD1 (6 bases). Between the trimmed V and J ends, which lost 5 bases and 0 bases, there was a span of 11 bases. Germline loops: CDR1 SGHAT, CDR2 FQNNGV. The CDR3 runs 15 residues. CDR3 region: CASSEGTTSYNEQFF. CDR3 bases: TGTGCCAGCAGCGAAGGGACAACCTCCTACAATGAGCAGTTCTTC.

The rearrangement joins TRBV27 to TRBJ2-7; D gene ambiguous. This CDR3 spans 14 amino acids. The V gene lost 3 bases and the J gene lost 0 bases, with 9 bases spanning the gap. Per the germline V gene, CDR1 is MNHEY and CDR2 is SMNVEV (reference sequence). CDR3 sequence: CASSFTTGSYEQYF. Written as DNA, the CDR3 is TGTGCCAGCAGTTTCACCACCGGCTCCTACGAGCAGTACTTC.

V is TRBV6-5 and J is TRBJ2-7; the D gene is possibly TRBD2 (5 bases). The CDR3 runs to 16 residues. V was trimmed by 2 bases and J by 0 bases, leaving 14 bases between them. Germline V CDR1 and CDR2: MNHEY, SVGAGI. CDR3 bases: TGTGCCAGCAGTTACGCTTGGGAGACCAGCTCCTACGAGCAGTACTTC. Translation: CASSYAWETSSYEQYF.

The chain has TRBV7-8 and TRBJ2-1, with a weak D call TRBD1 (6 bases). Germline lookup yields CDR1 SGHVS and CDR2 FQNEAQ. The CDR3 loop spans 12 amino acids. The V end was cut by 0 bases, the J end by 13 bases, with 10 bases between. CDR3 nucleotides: TGTGCCAGCAGCTTAGCAGGGGGTGGACAGTTCTTC. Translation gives CASSLAGGGQFF.

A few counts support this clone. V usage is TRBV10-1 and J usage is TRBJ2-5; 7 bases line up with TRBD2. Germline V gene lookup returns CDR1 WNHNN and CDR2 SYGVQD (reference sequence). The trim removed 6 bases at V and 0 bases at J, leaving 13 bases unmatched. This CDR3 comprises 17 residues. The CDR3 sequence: CASSLRAGETYQETQYF. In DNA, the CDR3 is TGCGCCAGCAGCCTCCGGGCGGGGGAGACGTACCAAGAGACCCAGTACTTC.

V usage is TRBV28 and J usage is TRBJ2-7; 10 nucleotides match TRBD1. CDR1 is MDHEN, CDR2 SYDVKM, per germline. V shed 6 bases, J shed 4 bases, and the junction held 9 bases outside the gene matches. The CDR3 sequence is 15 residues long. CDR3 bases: TGTGCCAGCAGCTTGTTAGGGGGACAGGGGTACGAGCAGTACTTC. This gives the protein CASSLLGGQGYEQYF. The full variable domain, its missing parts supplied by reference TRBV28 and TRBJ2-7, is DVKVTQSSRYLVKRTGEKVFLECVQDMDHENMFWYRQDPGLGLRLIYFSYDVKMKEKGDIPEGYSVSREKKERFSLILESASTNQTSMYLCASSLLGGQGYEQYFGPGTRLTVT.

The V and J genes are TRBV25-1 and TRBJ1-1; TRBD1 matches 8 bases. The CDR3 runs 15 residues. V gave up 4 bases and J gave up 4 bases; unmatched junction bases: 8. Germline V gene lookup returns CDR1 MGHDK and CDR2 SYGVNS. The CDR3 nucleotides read TGTGCCAGCAGTGCCCGGCTCACAGGGGGCACTGAAGCTTTCTTT. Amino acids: CASSARLTGGTEAFF.

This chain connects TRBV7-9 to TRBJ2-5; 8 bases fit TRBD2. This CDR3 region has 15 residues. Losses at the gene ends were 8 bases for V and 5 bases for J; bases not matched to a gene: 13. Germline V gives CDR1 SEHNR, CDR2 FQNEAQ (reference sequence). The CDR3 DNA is TGTGCCAGCGCCAGCGGGAGAGCCCGCCGGGAGACCCAGTACTTC. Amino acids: CASASGRARRETQYF. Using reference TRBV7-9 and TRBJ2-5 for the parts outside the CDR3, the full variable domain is DTGVSQNPRHKITKRGQNVTFRCDPISEHNRLYWYRQTLGQGPEFLTYFQNEAQLEKSRLLSDRFSAERPKGSFSTLEIQRTEQGDSAMYLCASASGRARRETQYFGPGTRLLVL.

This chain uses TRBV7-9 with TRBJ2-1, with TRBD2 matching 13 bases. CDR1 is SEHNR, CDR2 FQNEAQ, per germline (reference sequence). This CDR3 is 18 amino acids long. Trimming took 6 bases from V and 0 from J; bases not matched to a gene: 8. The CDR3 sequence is CASSPLAGGSRSYNEQFF. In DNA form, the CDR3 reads TGTGCCAGCAGTCCACTAGCGGGAGGGTCCCGCTCCTACAATGAGCAGTTCTTC.

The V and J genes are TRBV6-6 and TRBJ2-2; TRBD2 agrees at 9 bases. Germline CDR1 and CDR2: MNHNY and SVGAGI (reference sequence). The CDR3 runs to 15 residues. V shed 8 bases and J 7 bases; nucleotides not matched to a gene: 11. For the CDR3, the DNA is TGTGCCAGCTTCCCTAGTAGCGGGAGCCACGGGGAGCTGTTTTTT. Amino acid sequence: CASFPSSGSHGELFF.

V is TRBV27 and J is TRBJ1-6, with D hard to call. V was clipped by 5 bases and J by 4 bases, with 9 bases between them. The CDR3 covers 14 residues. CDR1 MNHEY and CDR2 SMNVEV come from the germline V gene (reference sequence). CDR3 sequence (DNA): TGTGCCAGCAGTATTTCCCCTTATAATTCACCCCTCCACTTT. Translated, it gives CASSISPYNSPLHF.

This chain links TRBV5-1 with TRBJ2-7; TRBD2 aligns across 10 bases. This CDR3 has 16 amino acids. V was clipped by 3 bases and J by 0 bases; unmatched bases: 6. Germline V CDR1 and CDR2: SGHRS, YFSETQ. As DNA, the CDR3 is TGCGCCAGCAGCTGGGGAGGGACTAGCGACTCCTACGAGCAGTACTTC. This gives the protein CASSWGGTSDSYEQYF.

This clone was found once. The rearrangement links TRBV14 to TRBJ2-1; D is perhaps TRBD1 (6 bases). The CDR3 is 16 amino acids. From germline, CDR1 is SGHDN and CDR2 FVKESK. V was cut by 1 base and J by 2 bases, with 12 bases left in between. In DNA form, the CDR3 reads TGTGCCAGCAGCCAAGTCATGGGACAAGCCTACAATGAGCAGTTCTTC. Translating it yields CASSQVMGQAYNEQFF.

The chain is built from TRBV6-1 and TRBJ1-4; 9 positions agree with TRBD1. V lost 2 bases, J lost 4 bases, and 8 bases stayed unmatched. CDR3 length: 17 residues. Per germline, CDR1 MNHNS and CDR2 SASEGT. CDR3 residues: CASSEYFTGQGNEKLFF. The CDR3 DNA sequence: TGTGCCAGCAGTGAATACTTTACGGGACAGGGTAATGAAAAACTGTTTTTT.

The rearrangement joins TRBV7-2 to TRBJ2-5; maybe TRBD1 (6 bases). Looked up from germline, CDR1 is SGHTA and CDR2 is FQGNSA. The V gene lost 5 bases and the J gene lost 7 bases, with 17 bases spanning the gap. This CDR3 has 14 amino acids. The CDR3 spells CASSPTGRDPTQYF. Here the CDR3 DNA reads TGTGCCAGCAGCCCCACAGGGAGAGACCCGACCCAGTACTTC.

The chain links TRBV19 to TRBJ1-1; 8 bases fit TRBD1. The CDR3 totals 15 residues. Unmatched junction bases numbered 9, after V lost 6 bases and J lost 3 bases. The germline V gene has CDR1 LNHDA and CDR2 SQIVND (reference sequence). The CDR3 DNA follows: TGTGCCAGTAGGGAACTGGACAGGGCTGACACTGAAGCTTTCTTT. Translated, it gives CASRELDRADTEAFF.